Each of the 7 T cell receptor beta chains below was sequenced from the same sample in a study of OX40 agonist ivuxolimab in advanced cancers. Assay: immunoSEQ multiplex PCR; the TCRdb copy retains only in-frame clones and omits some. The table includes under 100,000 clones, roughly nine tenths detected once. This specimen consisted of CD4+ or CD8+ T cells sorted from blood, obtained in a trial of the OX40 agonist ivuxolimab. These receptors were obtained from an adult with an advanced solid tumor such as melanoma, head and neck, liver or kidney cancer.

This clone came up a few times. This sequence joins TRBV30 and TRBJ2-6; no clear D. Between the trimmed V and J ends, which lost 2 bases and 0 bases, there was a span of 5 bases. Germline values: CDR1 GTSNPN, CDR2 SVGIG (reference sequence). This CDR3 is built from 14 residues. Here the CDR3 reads CAWSPDSGANVLTF. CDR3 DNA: TGTGCCTGGAGTCCAGACTCTGGGGCCAACGTCCTGACTTTC.

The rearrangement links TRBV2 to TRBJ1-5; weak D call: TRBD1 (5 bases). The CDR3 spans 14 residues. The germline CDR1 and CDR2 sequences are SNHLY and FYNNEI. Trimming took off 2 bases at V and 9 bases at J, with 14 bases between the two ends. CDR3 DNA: TGTGCCAGCAGTGAAAGGGGACCCCACCCGCCCCAGCATTTT. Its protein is CASSERGPHPPQHF.

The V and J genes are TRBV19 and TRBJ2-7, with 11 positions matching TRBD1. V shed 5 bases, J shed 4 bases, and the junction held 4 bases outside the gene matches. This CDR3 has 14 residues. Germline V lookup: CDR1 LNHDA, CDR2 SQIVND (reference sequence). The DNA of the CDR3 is TGTGCCAGTAGTCCCGGGACAGGGGGATACGAGCAGTACTTC. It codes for CASSPGTGGYEQYF.

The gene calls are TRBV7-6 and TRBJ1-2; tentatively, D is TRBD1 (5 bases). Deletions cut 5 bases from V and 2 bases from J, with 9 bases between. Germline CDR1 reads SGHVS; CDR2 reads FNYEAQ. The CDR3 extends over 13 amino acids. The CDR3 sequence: CASSPGPNYGYTF. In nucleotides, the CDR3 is TGTGCCAGCAGCCCGGGACCGAACTATGGCTACACCTTC.

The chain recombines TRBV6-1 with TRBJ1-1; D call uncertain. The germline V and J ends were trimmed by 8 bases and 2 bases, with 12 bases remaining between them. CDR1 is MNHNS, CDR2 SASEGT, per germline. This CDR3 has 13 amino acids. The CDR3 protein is CASCADRNTEAFF. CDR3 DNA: TGTGCCAGCTGCGCCGATCGTAACACTGAAGCTTTCTTT.

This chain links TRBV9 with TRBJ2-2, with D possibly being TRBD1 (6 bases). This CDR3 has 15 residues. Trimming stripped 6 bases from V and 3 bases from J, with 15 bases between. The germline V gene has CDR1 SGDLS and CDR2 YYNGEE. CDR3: CASTSTTGYTGELFF. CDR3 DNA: TGTGCCAGCACCTCGACGACAGGTTACACCGGGGAGCTGTTTTTT.

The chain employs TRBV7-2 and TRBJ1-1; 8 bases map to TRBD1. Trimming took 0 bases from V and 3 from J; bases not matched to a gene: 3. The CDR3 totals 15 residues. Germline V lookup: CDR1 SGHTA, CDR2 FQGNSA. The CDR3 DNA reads TGTGCCAGCAGCTTAGCCGCAGGGGGCGACACTGAAGCTTTCTTT. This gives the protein CASSLAAGGDTEAFF.